The 13 T cell receptor beta chains presented below share a single source sample, sequenced in a study of Ad26.COV2.S vaccination and SARS-CoV-2 variants. The treatment denotes: 15 to 20 received Ad26.COV2.S at low or high dose, single or two shots; roughly five received placebo; per-sample allocation not given. The samples were gathered on day 63 after the first injection of vaccine or placebo. Clones were sequenced by immunoSEQ multiplex PCR, and TCRdb holds only the in-frame ones, with some missing. The sample holds 360,000 or so clones, approximately 89% seen once. Source: peripheral blood, taken in a trial of Ad26.COV2.S vaccine versus placebo. These receptors were obtained from a person between 18 and 60 years old who received the Ad26.COV2.S COVID-19 vaccine or a placebo.

The gene calls are TRBV7-2 and TRBJ2-1; D not certain. Trimming shortened V by 6 bases and J by 8 bases, and 14 bases separated the two germline ends. From germline, CDR1 is SGHTA and CDR2 FQGNSA. The CDR3 is made up of 13 amino acids. The CDR3 here is CASSWTPQDEQFF. The CDR3 nucleotides are TGTGCCAGCAGTTGGACCCCCCAGGATGAGCAGTTCTTC.

The V and J genes are TRBV9 and TRBJ1-3, with D possibly matching TRBD1 (6 bases). V was trimmed by 4 bases and J by 2 bases, leaving 10 bases between them. CDR1 is SGDLS, CDR2 YYNGEE, per germline. The length of the CDR3 is 14 residues. The CDR3 bases are TGTGCCAGCAGCCCCCCAGGGGCTGGAAACACCATATATTTT. This codes for CASSPPGAGNTIYF.

This chain uses TRBV29-1 with TRBJ1-1; no definite D call. Germline V lookup: CDR1 SQVTM, CDR2 ANQGSEA. This CDR3 has 12 amino acids. V gave up 7 bases and J gave up 5 bases, with 14 bases separating them. The CDR3 DNA is TGCAGCGCGCAGGACGGCAATACTGAAGCTTTCTTT. Amino acid sequence: CSAQDGNTEAFF.

The chain carries TRBV6-1 and TRBJ2-2, with 7 bases lining up with TRBD1. The germline V gene has CDR1 MNHNS and CDR2 SASEGT. Losses at the gene ends were 3 bases for V and 2 bases for J; bases not matched to a gene: 9. This CDR3 is built from 17 residues. CDR3 nucleotides: TGTGCCAGCAGTGACGGTGCCAGGGGGACAAACACCGGGGAGCTGTTTTTT. It specifies CASSDGARGTNTGELFF.

The rearrangement uses TRBV4-1 and TRBJ2-5; TRBD2 matches at 7 bases. The CDR3 covers 13 residues. With 6 bases clipped from V and 5 bases from J, the junction kept 6 bases outside the gene matches. From germline, CDR1 is MGHRA and CDR2 YSYEKL. DNA for the CDR3: TGCGCCAGCAGGGGCAGCGGGATGGAGACCCAGTACTTC. Its protein is CASRGSGMETQYF.

The chain uses TRBV3-1 (or the pseudogene TRBV3-2) and TRBJ2-3; D gene unclear. This CDR3 region has 13 residues. Germline CDR1 and CDR2: LGHDT and YNNKEL (reference sequence). V dropped 5 bases and J dropped 1 base, with 7 bases sitting between them. The CDR3 nucleotides are TGTGCCAGCAGCTCAAGAGGCACAGATACGCAGTATTTT. Its protein is CASSSRGTDTQYF.

The chain joins TRBV12-5 to TRBJ2-1; 9 bases fit TRBD1. Germline V gene lookup returns CDR1 LGHNT and CDR2 FRNRAP. The CDR3 is 16 amino acids. Trimming at V came to 1 base and at J to 4 bases, leaving 5 bases not matched to a gene. The CDR3 nucleotides are TGTGCTAGTGGTTTGGGTACCGGGACAGGGTACAATGAGCAGTTCTTC. This gives the protein CASGLGTGTGYNEQFF. The complete variable domain, with remaining parts taken from reference TRBV12-5 and TRBJ2-1, reads DARVTQTPRHKVTEMGQEVTMRCQPILGHNTVFWYRQTMMQGLELLAYFRNRAPLDDSGMPKDRFSAEMPDATLATLKIQPSEPRDSAVYFCASGLGTGTGYNEQFFGPGTRLTVL.

The V and J genes are TRBV7-9 and TRBJ1-1; the D gene is possibly TRBD1 (5 bases). Germline lookup yields CDR1 SEHNR and CDR2 FQNEAQ (reference sequence). Trimming removed 5 bases at V and 2 bases at J, with 12 bases between. The CDR3 length is 14 residues. DNA for the CDR3: TGTGCCAGCAGCGTAGACAGTCGTAACACTGAAGCTTTCTTT. Translated: CASSVDSRNTEAFF.

This chain uses TRBV28 with TRBJ1-6; TRBD1 aligns across 8 bases. With V trimmed by 3 bases and J by 8 bases, 9 bases remained unmatched. CDR1 is MDHEN, CDR2 SYDVKM, per germline. This CDR3 region has 16 residues. The CDR3 reads CASSFAGQGTDSPLHF. Here the CDR3 DNA reads TGTGCCAGCAGTTTCGCCGGACAGGGAACTGATTCACCCCTCCACTTT.

A word on this clone: An end of the junction differs from the germline gene, which may be a read error. This chain joins TRBV6-1 and TRBJ2-2, with D tentatively TRBD1 or TRBD2 (5 bases each). In germline, CDR1 is MNHNS, CDR2 SASEGT. The CDR3 spans 13 residues. This CDR3 reads CACRETVAGELFF. The CDR3 DNA reads as TGTGCCTGCAGGGAGACGGTCGCCGGGGAGCTGTTTTTT.

J is TRBJ1-5 and V is TRBV28; D gene unclear. This CDR3 comprises 14 residues. Germline loops: CDR1 MDHEN, CDR2 SYDVKM. Trimming took off 9 bases at V and 2 bases at J, with 14 bases between the two ends. The CDR3 nucleotides are TGTGCCAGTACAGTAGGGTTTGGCAATCAGCCCCAGCATTTT. Translation: CASTVGFGNQPQHF.

The rearrangement joins TRBV7-2 to TRBJ2-1; 8 bases map to TRBD2. J gave up 0 bases and V 6 bases, and 4 bases lay outside the gene matches. CDR1 is SGHTA, CDR2 FQGNSA, per germline. This CDR3 is 15 amino acids long. The CDR3 spells CASRKRESSYNEQFF. CDR3 bases: TGTGCCAGCAGGAAGCGGGAGAGCTCCTACAATGAGCAGTTCTTC.

This clone was picked up many times. The J gene is TRBJ2-1, the V gene TRBV3-1 (or the pseudogene TRBV3-2); D is uncertain. Germline CDR1 LGHDT, CDR2 YNNKEL (reference sequence). The CDR3 has 11 residues. V lost 5 bases, J lost 8 bases, and 7 bases lay in between. CDR3 in amino acids: CASSEGYEQFF. For the CDR3, the DNA is TGTGCCAGCAGCGAAGGGTATGAGCAGTTCTTC.